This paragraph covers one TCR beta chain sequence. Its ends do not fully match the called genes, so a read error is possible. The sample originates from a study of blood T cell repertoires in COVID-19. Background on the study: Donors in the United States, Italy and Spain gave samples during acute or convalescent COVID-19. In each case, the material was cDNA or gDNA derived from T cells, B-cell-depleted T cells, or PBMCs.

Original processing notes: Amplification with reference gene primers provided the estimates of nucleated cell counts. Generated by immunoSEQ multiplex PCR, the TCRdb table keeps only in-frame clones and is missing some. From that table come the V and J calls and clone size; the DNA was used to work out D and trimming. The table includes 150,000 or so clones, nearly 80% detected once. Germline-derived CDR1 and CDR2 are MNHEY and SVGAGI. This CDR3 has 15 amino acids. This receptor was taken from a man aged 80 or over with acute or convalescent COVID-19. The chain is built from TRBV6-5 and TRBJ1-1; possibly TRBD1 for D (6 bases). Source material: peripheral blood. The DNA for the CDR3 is TGCCAAAGCAACCCCGGGGAGACAGGATCCACTGAAGCTTTCTTT. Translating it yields CQSNPGETGSTEAFF.